The sequence of this T cell receptor (beta chain) was determined in a study of T-cell reconstitution after alpha-beta-depleted transplantation in children. The CDR3 extends over 15 amino acids. V was pared by 4 bases and J by 1 base, with 7 bases of the junction left unmatched. CDR1 is SGDLS, CDR2 YYNGEE, per germline. Unique molecular identifiers tagged the TCRbeta library. TCRdb re-analysed the PCR reads in MiXCR, keeping a single row per CDR3 protein. This table holds 610,000 or so distinct CDR3 sequences, 25% to 30% found once. The chain couples TRBV9 to TRBJ1-1, with 7 nucleotides matching TRBD1. The sample here was PBMCs, taken before TCRalphabeta/CD19-depleted stem cell transplant. The clonotype originates from a boy under three years old with Wiskott-Aldrich syndrome, due to receive a stem cell transplant. CDR3 in amino acids: CASSPNRGPNTEAFF. The CDR3 region has the DNA TGTGCCAGCAGCCCTAACAGGGGACCGAACACTGAAGCTTTCTTT.